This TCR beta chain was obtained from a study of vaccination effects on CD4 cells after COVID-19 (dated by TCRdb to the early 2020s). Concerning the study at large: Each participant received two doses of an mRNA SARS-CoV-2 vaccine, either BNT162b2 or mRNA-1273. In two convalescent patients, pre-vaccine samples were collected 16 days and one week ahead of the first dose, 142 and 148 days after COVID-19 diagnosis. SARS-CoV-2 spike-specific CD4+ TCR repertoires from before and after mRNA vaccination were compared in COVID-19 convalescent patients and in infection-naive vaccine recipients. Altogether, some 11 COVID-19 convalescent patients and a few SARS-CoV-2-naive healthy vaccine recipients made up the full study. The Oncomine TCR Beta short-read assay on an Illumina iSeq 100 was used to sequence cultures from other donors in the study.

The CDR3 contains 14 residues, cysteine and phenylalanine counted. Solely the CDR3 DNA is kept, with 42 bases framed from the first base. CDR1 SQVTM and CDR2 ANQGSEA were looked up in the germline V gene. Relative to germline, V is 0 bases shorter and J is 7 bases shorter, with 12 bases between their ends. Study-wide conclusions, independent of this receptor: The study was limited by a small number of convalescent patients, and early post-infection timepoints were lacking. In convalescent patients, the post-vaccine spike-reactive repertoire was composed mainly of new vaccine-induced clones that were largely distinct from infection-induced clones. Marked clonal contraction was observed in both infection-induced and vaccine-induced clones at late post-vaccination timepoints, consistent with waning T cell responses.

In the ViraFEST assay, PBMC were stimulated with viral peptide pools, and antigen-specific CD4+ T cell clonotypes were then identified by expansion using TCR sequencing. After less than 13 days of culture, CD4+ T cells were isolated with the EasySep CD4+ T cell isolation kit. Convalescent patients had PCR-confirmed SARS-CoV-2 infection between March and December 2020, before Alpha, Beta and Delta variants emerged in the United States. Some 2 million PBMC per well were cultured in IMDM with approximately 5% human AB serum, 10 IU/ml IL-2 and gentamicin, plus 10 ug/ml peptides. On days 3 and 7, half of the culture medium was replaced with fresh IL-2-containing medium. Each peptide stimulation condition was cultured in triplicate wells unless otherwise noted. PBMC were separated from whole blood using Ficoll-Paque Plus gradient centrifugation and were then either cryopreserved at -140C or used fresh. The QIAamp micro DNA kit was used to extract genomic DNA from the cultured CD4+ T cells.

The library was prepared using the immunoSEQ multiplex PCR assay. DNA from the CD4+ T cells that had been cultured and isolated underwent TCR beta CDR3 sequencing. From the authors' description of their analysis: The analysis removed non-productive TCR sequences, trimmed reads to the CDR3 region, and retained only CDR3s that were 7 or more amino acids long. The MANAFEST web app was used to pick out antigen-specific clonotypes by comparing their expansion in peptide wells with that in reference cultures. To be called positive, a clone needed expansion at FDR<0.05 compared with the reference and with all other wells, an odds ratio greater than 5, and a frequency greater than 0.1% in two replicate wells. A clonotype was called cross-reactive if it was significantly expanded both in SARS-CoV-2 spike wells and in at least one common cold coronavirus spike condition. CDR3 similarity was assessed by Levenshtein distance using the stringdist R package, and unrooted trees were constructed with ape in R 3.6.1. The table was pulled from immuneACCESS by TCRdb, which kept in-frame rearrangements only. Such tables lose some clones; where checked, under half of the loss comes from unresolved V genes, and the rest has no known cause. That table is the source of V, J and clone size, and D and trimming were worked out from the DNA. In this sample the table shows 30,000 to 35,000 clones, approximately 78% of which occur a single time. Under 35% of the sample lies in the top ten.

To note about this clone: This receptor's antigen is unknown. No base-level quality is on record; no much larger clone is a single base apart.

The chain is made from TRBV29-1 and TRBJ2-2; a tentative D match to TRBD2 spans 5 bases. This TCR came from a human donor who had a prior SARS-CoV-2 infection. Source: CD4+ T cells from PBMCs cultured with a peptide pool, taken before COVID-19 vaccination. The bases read TGCAGCGTTGAAGACCTTGGCCGGGGCGGGGAGCTGTTTTTT. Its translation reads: CSVEDLGRGGELFF.